Described below is a single T cell receptor (beta chain) sequence and its context. This CDR3 has 13 residues. V dropped 2 bases and J dropped 9 bases, with 14 bases sitting between them. The germline gives CDR1 GTSNPN, CDR2 SVGIG (reference sequence). This sample stems from a study of lymphopenia after photon versus proton radiotherapy. The repertoire was sequenced with immunoSEQ multiplex PCR; TCRdb's copy has only in-frame clones and lacks some. The sample records around 42,000 clones, approximately 85% being singletons. The V and J genes are TRBV30 and TRBJ1-5; D remains unclear. The clonotype originates from a middle-aged man with gastric cancer. The specimen was peripheral blood, collected from a patient treated with photon-based radiotherapy. Here the CDR3 reads CAWSTGASGPQHF. For the CDR3, the DNA is TGTGCCTGGAGTACGGGCGCGTCAGGGCCCCAGCATTTT. Based on the CDR3 plus reference TRBV30 and TRBJ1-5, the full variable domain is SQTIHQWPATLVQPVGSPLSLECTVEGTSNPNLYWYRQAAGRGLQLLFYSVGIGQISSEVPQNLSASRPQDRQFILSSKKLLLSDSGFYLCAWSTGASGPQHFGDGTRLSIL.